Included here is one TCR beta chain sequence, with context. No antigen is known for it. This record comes from a study of vaccination and CD4 T cells after COVID-19. Study-level information: The makeup of the convalescents was six males and four females, two of them Hispanic.

Sequencing of cultured CD4+ T cell DNA used the Oncomine TCR Beta short-read assay. One entry per CDR3 protein results from TCRdb running MiXCR on the PCR reads. The repertoire holds 20,000 to 25,000 distinct CDR3 sequences, with approximately 30% as singletons. The treatment was: roughly 10-day PBMC culture with coronavirus spike peptide pools or control peptides (ViraFEST assay). Before TCRs were sequenced, ViraFEST expanded antigen-specific T cells with peptide pools. Positive PCR tests came between March and December 2020, ahead of the US Alpha, Beta and Delta variants. With more than eight days of culture completed, CD4+ T cells were isolated by negative selection. V was clipped by 2 bases and J by 5 bases; unmatched bases: 8. The CDR3 is 16 residues long. Germline V lookup: CDR1 MNHEY, CDR2 SVGAGI.

Material: cultured CD4+ T cells from blood. The chain couples TRBV6-5 to TRBJ2-3; 9 bases are a match to TRBD1. This clonotype originated in a human donor with COVID-19. In DNA form, the CDR3 reads TGTGCCAGCAGTTACGGGACAGGGATTTGGGGAGATACGCAGTATTTT. The encoded protein is CASSYGTGIWGDTQYF.